This TCR beta chain was captured by sequencing in a study of T-cell memory formation after mild COVID-19 (TCRdb year 2021). Turning to the overall study: TCR sequence clusters from the two donors were found to be largely donor specific. Two young, previously healthy adult volunteers, one female and one male, were included in the cohort. In two donors, T-cell clones that expanded and contracted after mild COVID-19 were tracked by sequencing TCRalpha and TCRbeta repertoires over time.

This clonotype was detected a few times. Its antigen is unknown. No much larger clonotype is one base removed from it; base qualities were not supplied. Results the study describes overall, beyond this receptor: The detection of some responding clones in pre-infection memory suggests that pre-existing cross-reactive memory T cells joined the SARS-CoV-2 response. SARS-CoV-2 specificity was not confirmed for the second-wave clones peaking on day 37. Only a couple of mild cases were covered by the study, and larger cohorts that include severe cases with pre-infection samples were considered necessary. Contracting CD4+ clones turned up mainly in the CM and EM memory subsets, whereas EMRA was where CD8+ clones were enriched. Balanced CD4/CD8 phenotypes were observed for clones contracting from day 15 to 85, whereas a bias towards CD4+ was observed for a second wave of clones expanding from day 15 to 37.

CDR1 and CDR2 (LGHNA, YNFKEQ) derive from the germline V gene. The germline ends are 9 bases apart after V is trimmed by 1 base and J by 6 bases. Including the terminal cysteine and phenylalanine, the CDR3 comprises 14 residues. Only the CDR3 DNA stays, 42 bases, in frame from base 1. These reads were obtained on an Illumina NovaSeq 6000. Using 5'RACE with constant-segment primers, TCRalpha and TCRbeta cDNA libraries were constructed, with sample barcodes and unique molecular identifiers added in the process. RNA was extracted from every sample with Trizol reagent. Amplification of the libraries took two PCR steps, and the second step added a second sample barcode plus Illumina TruSeq adapters. Libraries were sequenced on an Illumina NovaSeq with 2 x 150 bp paired-end reads. From the authors' description of their analysis: Demultiplexing of reads and collapsing into UMI-guided consensus sequences were performed with migec v1.2.7. Using mixcr v2.1.11, the UMI consensuses were aligned to TRA and TRB V and J templates and assembled into clonotypes. A clonotype was counted as expanded or contracted only when both edgeR and NoisET called the clonotype significant, with the noise models trained on biological replicates. edgeR calls used a false discovery rate-adjusted p below 0.01 and a log2 fold-change threshold of 1. PCA with hierarchical clustering of max-normalized trajectories of the 1000 most abundant clonotypes was used as exploratory dynamics analysis. Separately sequenced CD4+ and CD8+ repertoires were used to assign a CD4 or CD8 phenotype to each responding clone. TCRdb redid the processing of the public reads, applying fastp at Q25 and MiXCR, and retained in-frame beta chains. Rows with a matching CDR3 protein are joined into one entry that keeps the most common DNA and genes. TCRdb, not the original authors, processed these V and J calls. A total of 160,000 or so distinct CDR3 sequences appear in this sample, roughly 30% of them only once. The ten largest make up approximately 12% of the sample.

Ficoll-Paque density gradient centrifugation was the method used to isolate PBMCs. The chain is encoded by TRBV4-2 joined to TRBJ2-2, with the D gene too uncertain to name. Material for sequencing was PBMCs or a T cell subset sorted from them (not recorded which). This receptor was identified in an adult woman who had mild COVID-19 (a few samples of this study predate the infection). The sample titles of this study are shuffled in the database, so cell type and time point are left out; the donor was told from shared clones. The CDR3 region reads CASSQVESPGELFF. The DNA reads TGTGCCAGCAGCCAAGTCGAATCCCCCGGGGAGCTGTTTTTT.